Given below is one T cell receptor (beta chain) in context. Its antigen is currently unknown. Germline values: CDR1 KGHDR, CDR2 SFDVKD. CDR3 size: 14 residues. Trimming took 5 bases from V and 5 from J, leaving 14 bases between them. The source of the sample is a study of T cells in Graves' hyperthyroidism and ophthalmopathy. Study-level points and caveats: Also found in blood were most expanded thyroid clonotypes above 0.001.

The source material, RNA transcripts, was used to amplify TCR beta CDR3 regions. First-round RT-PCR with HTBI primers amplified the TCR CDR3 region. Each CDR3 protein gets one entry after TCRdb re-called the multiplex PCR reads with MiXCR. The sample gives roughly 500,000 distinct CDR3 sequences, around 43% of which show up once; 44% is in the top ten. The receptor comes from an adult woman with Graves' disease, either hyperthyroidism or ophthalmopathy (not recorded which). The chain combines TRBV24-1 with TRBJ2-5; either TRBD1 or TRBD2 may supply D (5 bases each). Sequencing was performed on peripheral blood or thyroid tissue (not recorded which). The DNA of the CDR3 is TGTGCCACCAGTGCCCCAGGGAGTCTGGAGACCCAGTACTTC. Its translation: CATSAPGSLETQYF.